The entry that follows covers one TCR beta chain sequence. Its antigen is not known. The PCR made use of 60 Vbeta and 13 Jbeta primers. Clones were read by immunoSEQ multiplex PCR, and TCRdb kept only the in-frame ones, dropping some. Of 200,000 to 250,000 clones listed, 83% are singletons. The sample originates from a study of cytomegalovirus exposure and HLA in healthy donors. Findings and caveats of the study: The classifier reportedly diagnosed cytomegalovirus status with high specificity and sensitivity. In a later analysis, a missense DCLRE1C variant was linked to TCR beta V- and J-gene trimming. In a later analysis, HLA-C alleles had the fewest associated TCRs, DRB1 alleles the most.

Germline V gene sequence: CDR1 MNHNS, CDR2 SASEGT. V was pared by 8 bases and J by 5 bases, with 13 bases between. This CDR3 is 13 amino acids long. The clonotype was recovered from a girl aged 10-17 years in good health and CMV-seronegative. Material for sequencing was PBMCs. V usage is TRBV6-1 and J usage is TRBJ2-1; possible D gene TRBD2, 5 bases. The CDR3 DNA follows: TGTGCCAGCCCGCGGGCGGAGGACAATGAGCAGTTCTTC. Translated, it gives CASPRAEDNEQFF.